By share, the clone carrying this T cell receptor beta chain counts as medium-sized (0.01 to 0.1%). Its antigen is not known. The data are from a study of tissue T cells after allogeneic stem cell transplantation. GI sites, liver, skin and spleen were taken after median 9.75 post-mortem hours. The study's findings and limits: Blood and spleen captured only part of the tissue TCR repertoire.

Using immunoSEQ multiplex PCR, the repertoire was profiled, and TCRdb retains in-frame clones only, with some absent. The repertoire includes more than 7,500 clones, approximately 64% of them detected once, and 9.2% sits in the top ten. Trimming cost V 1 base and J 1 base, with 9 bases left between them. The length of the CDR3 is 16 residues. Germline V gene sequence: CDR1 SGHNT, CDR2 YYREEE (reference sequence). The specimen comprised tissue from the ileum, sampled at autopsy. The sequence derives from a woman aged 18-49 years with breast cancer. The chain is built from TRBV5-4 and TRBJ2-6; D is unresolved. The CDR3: CASSLKLESGANVLTF. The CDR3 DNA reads TGTGCCAGCAGCTTGAAACTGGAATCTGGGGCCAACGTCCTGACTTTC.